Listed here are 13 T cell receptor beta chains from one sample, sequenced in a study of shared clonotypes between healthy human individuals. Clones were read by immunoSEQ multiplex PCR, and TCRdb kept only the in-frame ones, dropping some. The data hold 950,000 to 1,300,000 clones, with approximately 68% observed a single time. Input material: memory CD4+ T cells sorted from blood. The subset here: CD45RA-negative fraction. Source of these receptors: a man younger than 35 in good health.

The V and J genes are TRBV7-6 and TRBJ2-3, with D perhaps matching TRBD1 or TRBD2 (5 bases each). Germline V lookup: CDR1 SGHVS, CDR2 FNYEAQ. The CDR3 has 13 amino acids. V was pared by 4 bases and J by 6 bases, with 11 bases between. Written as DNA, the CDR3 is TGTGCCAGCAGCTCGGTGTGGGGGGATACGCAGTATTTT. Its translation: CASSSVWGDTQYF.

The V and J genes are TRBV11-2 and TRBJ2-7; D is perhaps TRBD1 or TRBD2 (6 bases each). V lost 4 bases and J 5 bases, leaving 15 bases between the germline ends. The CDR3 runs 14 residues. The germline V gene encodes CDR1 SGHAT and CDR2 FQNNGV. The CDR3 region has the DNA TGTGCCAGCAGCTCAGTAGGGGGGACCCACGAGCAGTACTTC. Protein: CASSSVGGTHEQYF.

The CDR3 sequence is CASSLVGPTAKNIQYF. The CDR3 DNA is TGTGCCAGCAGCTTAGTTGGGCCAACTGCCAAAAACATTCAGTACTTC. The rearrangement uses TRBV7-2 and TRBJ2-4; D ambiguous. Germline V gene sequence: CDR1 SGHTA, CDR2 FQGNSA. The CDR3 runs 16 residues. V lost 1 base, J lost 1 base, and 11 bases lay in between.

A remark on this clone: Other DNA sequences within the sample encode an identical CDR3. The V call is TRBV6-5, the J call TRBJ2-5; no clear D. CDR3 length: 14 amino acids. The germline V gene has CDR1 MNHEY and CDR2 SVGAGI. V was trimmed by 0 bases and J by 2 bases, leaving 7 bases between them. The CDR3 here is CASSYSNKQETQYF. CDR3 sequence (DNA): TGTGCCAGCAGTTACTCGAACAAGCAAGAGACCCAGTACTTC.

The chain couples TRBV30 to TRBJ1-3, with 10 positions matching TRBD1. This CDR3 comprises 15 residues. The germline V gene encodes CDR1 GTSNPN and CDR2 SVGIG (reference sequence). V lost 4 bases and J lost 3; bases outside the gene matches: 6. The CDR3 loop reads CAWNLGQGNGNTIYF. CDR3 DNA: TGTGCCTGGAACCTGGGACAGGGGAATGGAAACACCATATATTTT.

The V and J genes are TRBV7-9 and TRBJ1-2; maybe TRBD1 (6 bases). CDR1 is SEHNR and CDR2 is FQNEAQ in the germline V gene (reference sequence). The CDR3 is 17 residues long. V lost 5 bases to trimming and J lost 7 bases, with 26 bases between them. The CDR3 loop is CASSPDFGTAQGGGYTF. The CDR3 nucleotides read TGTGCCAGCAGCCCTGATTTCGGGACGGCCCAAGGGGGTGGCTACACCTTC.

V and J are TRBV18 and TRBJ1-2; D is unresolved. This CDR3 is built from 14 residues. Trimming left V 0 bases short and J 9 bases short, with 14 bases between. Germline-derived CDR1 and CDR2 are KGHSH and LQKENI. The CDR3 reads CASSPPSGSQSYTF. The CDR3 DNA sequence: TGTGCCAGCTCACCACCTTCCGGGTCCCAAAGCTACACCTTC. The variable domain in full, completed from reference TRBV18 and TRBJ1-2, reads NAGVMQNPRHLVRRRGQEARLRCSPMKGHSHVYWYRQLPEEGLKFMVYLQKENIIDESGMPKERFSAEFPKEGPSILRIQQVVRGDSAAYFCASSPPSGSQSYTFGSGTRLTVV.

In the case of this clone: The germline gene is not matched at one end of the junction; a read error may be the cause. V and J are TRBV6-6 and TRBJ1-3; TRBD1 matches 7 bases. Germline lookup yields CDR1 MNHNY and CDR2 SVGAGI (reference sequence). The CDR3 consists of 14 residues. CDR3 in DNA: TGTGCCAGCAGGATTACGAAAGGGACAGCCCCGAGCCAATTT. Its protein is CASRITKGTAPSQF.

The chain carries TRBV30 and TRBJ1-1, with no clear D. This CDR3 contains 16 residues. Trimming shortened V by 2 bases and J by 4 bases, and 20 bases separated the two germline ends. Germline-derived CDR1 and CDR2 are GTSNPN and SVGIG (reference sequence). The CDR3, as DNA: TGTGCCTGGAGTCCACCGGCTCAGGTCCTGGGCACTGAAGCTTTCTTT. It encodes CAWSPPAQVLGTEAFF.

The chain is built from TRBV25-1 and TRBJ2-2; TRBD1 agrees at 9 bases. Germline V CDR1 and CDR2: MGHDK, SYGVNS. Losses at the gene ends were 6 bases for V and 5 bases for J; bases not matched to a gene: 4. CDR3 length equals 14 residues. CDR3 amino acids: CASRSDRGTGELFF. The CDR3, as DNA: TGTGCCAGCAGGTCGGACAGGGGTACCGGGGAGCTGTTTTTT.

This clone was detected many times. The chain combines TRBV7-2 with TRBJ1-5; D is undetermined. In germline, CDR1 is SGHTA, CDR2 FQGNSA. CDR3 length equals 13 residues. Between the trimmed V and J ends, which lost 2 bases and 5 bases, there was a span of 7 bases. As DNA, the CDR3 is TGTGCCAGCAGCTTATCGGGATATCAGCCCCAGCATTTT. Translating it yields CASSLSGYQPQHF.

In this sample, this clone turned up once. V gene TRBV15 combines with J gene TRBJ1-1; a weak D match, TRBD1 (5 bases). In germline, CDR1 is LNHNV, CDR2 YYDKDF (reference sequence). CDR3 size: 17 residues. The germline V and J ends were trimmed by 5 bases and 0 bases, with 19 bases remaining between them. The DNA of the CDR3 is TGTGCCACCAGCGGAACGACAAGGGGACCCGTGAACACTGAAGCTTTCTTT. Its protein product is CATSGTTRGPVNTEAFF.

The rearrangement links TRBV7-2 to TRBJ2-3, with D possibly called TRBD1 or TRBD2 (5 bases each). CDR3 size: 13 residues. V lost 5 bases to trimming and J lost 9 bases, with 15 bases between them. Germline V gives CDR1 SGHTA, CDR2 FQGNSA. CDR3 coding DNA: TGTGCCAGCAGCACGACCAGGGACGTAACGCAGTATTTT. Its protein product is CASSTTRDVTQYF.